This TCR beta chain was identified in a study of T cell changes during pregnancy in multiple sclerosis. Libraries were prepared by immunoSEQ multiplex PCR; TCRdb keeps only in-frame clonotypes and omits some of them. Of 60,000 or so clones listed, 90% are singletons. Per the germline V gene, CDR1 is MNHNS and CDR2 is SASEGT. The CDR3 spans 14 residues. Trimming shortened V by 8 bases and J by 6 bases, and 16 bases separated the two germline ends. This TCR was recovered from a female donor in good health, enrolled as a control in a pregnancy study. The chain combines TRBV6-1 with TRBJ2-2, with a tentative D call TRBD1 (7 bases). The material was peripheral blood, obtained in the second trimester of pregnancy. The CDR3 region is CASEITGDSGELFF. The CDR3 DNA follows: TGTGCCAGCGAGATAACAGGGGACTCCGGGGAGCTGTTTTTT.